The 10 T cell receptor beta chains below were found in one sample sequenced in a study of spatial heterogeneity in lung cancer. Study results and limitations: The number of expanded tumor alpha and beta chains correlated with mutation number.

TCRdb re-called the 5' RACE reads with MiXCR, one entry per CDR3 protein. The sample gives approximately 15,000 distinct CDR3 sequences, 6.2% of which show up once; around 7% is in the top ten. Time point specified: sample taken at primary tumor resection. Which antigens these TCRs recognize remains unknown. Sequences were derived from lung tumor tissue, sampled at surgery. These receptors all stem from a male donor with early-stage non-small cell lung cancer.

This clonotype occurred many times. With the library built for alpha chains, this beta chain is off target and its frequency is not meaningful. The CDR3 bases are TGCAGCGTACCCGGGGCCAGCTCCTACGAGCAGTACTTC. Amino acids: CSVPGASSYEQYF. The chain uses TRBV29-1 and TRBJ2-7; TRBD1 or TRBD2 may be the D gene (5 bases each). This CDR3 is 13 amino acids long. Germline V gene data show CDR1 as SQVTM and CDR2 as ANQGSEA. Between the trimmed V and J ends, which lost 6 bases and 0 bases, there was a span of 12 bases.

This clonotype came up a few times. The size of this beta chain means little, since it is a stray read in a library made for alpha chains. The V call is TRBV7-2, the J call TRBJ1-3, with D hard to call. Trimming pared 0 bases from V and 4 bases from J, leaving 4 bases between. Germline V gene sequence: CDR1 SGHTA, CDR2 FQGNSA. The CDR3 has 13 residues. CDR3 region: CASSLAGGNTIYF. DNA of the CDR3: TGTGCCAGCAGCTTAGCAGGGGGAAACACCATATATTTT.

This clonotype is termed medium-sized. This beta chain slipped into a library made for alpha chains as a stray read, so its size is not meaningful. The chain is built from TRBV6-5 and TRBJ2-7, with D unresolved. V lost 0 bases and J lost 7, with 10 bases in between. Germline-derived CDR1 and CDR2 are MNHEY and SVGAGI. This CDR3 is built from 13 residues. The CDR3 loop is CASSYSNLREQYF. The CDR3 nucleotides are TGTGCCAGCAGTTACTCGAACCTGAGGGAGCAGTACTTC.

This clonotype was seen more than once but under ten times. The library was prepared for alpha chains; this beta chain is a stray read, so its frequency means little. This sequence joins TRBV29-1 and TRBJ1-1; a possible D gene is TRBD1 (5 bases). The germline gives CDR1 SQVTM, CDR2 ANQGSEA. V was pared by 1 base and J by 1 base, with 7 bases between. The CDR3 sequence is 13 residues long. CDR3 residues: CSVEGTPNTEAFF. The CDR3 region has the DNA TGCAGCGTTGAAGGGACACCGAACACTGAAGCTTTCTTT.

This clonotype was detected many times. A library prepared for alpha chains yielded this beta chain as an off-target read; its size is of little meaning. The chain joins TRBV28 to TRBJ2-7; 12 bases agree with TRBD2. The CDR3 spans 15 residues. The V segment lost 6 bases and the J segment 2 bases; nucleotides outside the gene matches: 5. Germline V CDR1 and CDR2: MDHEN, SYDVKM. The DNA of the CDR3 is TGTGCCAGCAGGACACTAGCGGGAGGAACCTACGAGCAGTACTTC. Amino acid sequence: CASRTLAGGTYEQYF. Combining the CDR3 with reference TRBV28 and TRBJ2-7 gives the whole variable domain DVKVTQSSRYLVKRTGEKVFLECVQDMDHENMFWYRQDPGLGLRLIYFSYDVKMKEKGDIPEGYSVSREKKERFSLILESASTNQTSMYLCASRTLAGGTYEQYFGPGTRLTVT.

At least ten counts were recorded for this clonotype. This beta chain is a stray read from a library made for alpha chains; its abundance is not meaningful. The chain combines TRBV5-5 with TRBJ2-3; TRBD2 aligns across 13 bases. Germline V lookup: CDR1 SGHKS, CDR2 YYEKEE (reference sequence). The V gene end was trimmed by 7 bases and the J gene end by 4 bases; junction bases not matched to a gene: 6. CDR3 length: 15 amino acids. CDR3 residues: CASGTSGGAPDTQYF. CDR3 coding DNA: TGTGCCAGCGGAACTAGCGGGGGGGCCCCAGATACGCAGTATTTT.

This clonotype is labeled medium-sized. Found in a library prepared for alpha chains, this beta chain is an off-target read, and its abundance has little meaning. The chain has TRBV27 and TRBJ1-3; TRBD1 is a possible D gene (6 bases). V was clipped by 5 bases and J by 0 bases, with 11 bases between them. Germline V gene sequence: CDR1 MNHEY, CDR2 SMNVEV (reference sequence). This CDR3 contains 15 residues. CDR3 region: CASSPQGHSGNTIYF. In nucleotides, the CDR3 is TGTGCCAGCAGTCCCCAGGGACACTCTGGAAACACCATATATTTT.

This clonotype was counted ten times or more. This beta chain appears as a stray read in a library generated for alpha chains; its size is not informative. The rearrangement links TRBV7-2 to TRBJ1-2; TRBD1 is a possible D gene (5 bases). Germline-derived CDR1 and CDR2 are SGHTA and FQGNSA. Between the trimmed V and J ends, which lost 1 base and 1 base, there was a span of 16 bases. The CDR3 spans 17 residues. CDR3 nucleotide sequence: TGTGCCAGCAGCTTAGTGACAGCCTACCCCAATAACTATGGCTACACCTTC. Translating it yields CASSLVTAYPNNYGYTF.

This clonotype occurred many times. The library was built for alpha chains, so this beta chain is an off-target read and its size means little. This chain connects TRBV7-2 to TRBJ2-3; no clear D gene. The CDR3 length is 16 residues. The germline V and J ends were trimmed by 3 bases and 1 base, with 14 bases remaining between them. Germline CDR1 is SGHTA and CDR2 is FQGNSA. The CDR3 sequence: CASSFPRRRGTDTQYF. For the CDR3, the DNA is TGTGCCAGCAGCTTTCCTCGCCGACGGGGCACAGATACGCAGTATTTT.

Remarks on this clonotype: This beta chain is a stray read from a library made for alpha chains; its abundance is not meaningful. This rearrangement joins TRBV5-1 to TRBJ1-5; 12 nucleotides align to TRBD1. Germline V lookup: CDR1 SGHRS, CDR2 YFSETQ. This CDR3 contains 16 residues. V dropped 3 bases and J dropped 3; count of bases not matched to a gene: 4. The CDR3 reads CASSWDRGHINQPQHF. In DNA, the CDR3 is TGCGCCAGCAGCTGGGACAGGGGGCACATCAATCAGCCCCAGCATTTT.